This TCR beta chain was sequenced in a study of identifying expanded T cells in peripheral blood. The V end was cut by 4 bases, the J end by 2 bases, with 11 bases between. The germline V gene encodes CDR1 SGHVS and CDR2 FQNEAQ. This CDR3 contains 15 residues. Method: immunoSEQ multiplex PCR; TCRdb's copy keeps in-frame clones and lacks some. Among tens of thousands of clones listed, 84% were seen once. The clonotype was recovered from a person aged 18 to 75 in good health. Sequenced input: blood. This sequence joins TRBV7-8 and TRBJ2-2; no firm D call. CDR3 nucleotide sequence: TGTGCCAGCAGCTCCCGGGTTCAAAACACCGGGGAGCTGTTTTTT. Residues: CASSSRVQNTGELFF.